The T cell receptor beta chain described here comes from a study of T cells expressing NK-cell markers. The study, taken as a whole, reports: CD8+ T cells in more than five donors included dominant NKG2C+ clonotypes at 1.0-7.0%.

Germline values: CDR1 LGHNA, CDR2 YNFKEQ. The CDR3 contains 13 residues. TCRdb reanalyzed the 5' RACE reads, giving one entry per CDR3 protein sequence and no DNA. This repertoire includes approximately 440,000 distinct CDR3 sequences. As concerns this clonotype: Its specificity is not known.

The sequencing sample was made of blood T cells: a sorted CD56 or NKG2C T cell subset, CD4+ or CD8+ T cells, or bulk PBMC T cells (not recorded which). The chain carries TRBV4-2 and TRBJ2-2. This receptor was identified in a woman between 45 and 60 years old in good health. This CDR3 reads CASSQDGTGELFF.